This passage covers 26 T cell receptor beta chains from one sample sequenced in a study of blood T cell repertoires in COVID-19. The method was immunoSEQ multiplex PCR; TCRdb's version includes in-frame clones alone and lacks a portion of them. The sample includes roughly 250,000 clones, 70% to 90% seen only once; the top ten take 2% to 2.5%. Sequenced input: peripheral blood. The receptors come from a middle-aged woman who had recovered from COVID-19.

The chain employs TRBV7-9 and TRBJ2-7; maybe TRBD2 (6 bases). Germline V CDR1 and CDR2: SEHNR, FQNEAQ (reference sequence). V dropped 3 bases and J dropped 2 bases, with 14 bases sitting between them. This CDR3 region has 15 residues. CDR3 bases: TGTGCCAGCAGCTTGGTTGGAGGGGTGGCCTACGAGCAGTACTTC. Translation: CASSLVGGVAYEQYF.

The genes are TRBV4-2 and TRBJ2-1, with D possibly matching TRBD2 (6 bases). Between the trimmed V and J ends, which lost 0 bases and 4 bases, there was a span of 19 bases. Looked up from germline, CDR1 is LGHNA and CDR2 is YNFKEQ. The CDR3 is made up of 18 amino acids. The CDR3 DNA sequence: TGTGCCAGCAGCCAAGAACCCCCCGGGGCGGGGTCTTACAATGAGCAGTTCTTC. It translates to CASSQEPPGAGSYNEQFF.

The rearrangement uses TRBV24-1 and TRBJ2-1, with D possibly matching TRBD1 (6 bases). This CDR3 is built from 16 residues. Trimming shortened V by 4 bases and J by 8 bases, and 20 bases separated the two germline ends. Germline lookup yields CDR1 KGHDR and CDR2 SFDVKD. The CDR3 nucleotides are TGTGCCACCAGTGACCAGGGACACCGAAACGGGGATGAGCAGTTCTTC. As protein: CATSDQGHRNGDEQFF.

The chain combines TRBV19 with TRBJ1-2; D unresolved. CDR3 length: 14 amino acids. In germline, CDR1 is LNHDA, CDR2 SQIVND (reference sequence). V was cut by 7 bases and J by 4 bases, with 16 bases left in between. This CDR3 reads CASNLARASYGYTF. The CDR3 nucleotides are TGTGCCAGTAATTTAGCCCGAGCGTCCTATGGCTACACCTTC.

This rearrangement joins TRBV7-6 to TRBJ2-2; 14 bases agree with TRBD2. This CDR3 has 18 residues. CDR1 and CDR2 (germline): SGHVS, FNYEAQ. V was pared by 6 bases and J by 1 base, with 7 bases of the junction left unmatched. CDR3: CASSPRLAGGQNTGELFF. The CDR3 DNA is TGTGCCAGCAGTCCCCGACTAGCGGGGGGGCAGAACACCGGGGAGCTGTTTTTT.

This clone was observed a few times. The rearrangement joins TRBV25-1 to TRBJ1-5; no definite D call. V lost 4 bases to trimming and J lost 5 bases, with 12 bases between them. Germline CDR1 reads MGHDK; CDR2 reads SYGVNS. This CDR3 contains 14 residues. The CDR3 DNA sequence: TGTGCCAGCAGTGGGGCCGGAGGGCATCAGCCCCAGCATTTT. The encoded protein is CASSGAGGHQPQHF.

This chain uses TRBV7-2 with TRBJ1-5; D possibly corresponds to TRBD1 (6 bases). Trimming cost V 4 bases and J 6 bases, with 10 bases left between them. This CDR3 is 13 amino acids long. Germline V gene data show CDR1 as SGHTA and CDR2 as FQGNSA. This CDR3 is CASSSRGGQPQHF. The CDR3 coding sequence is TGTGCCAGCAGCTCCAGGGGTGGTCAGCCCCAGCATTTT.

The chain has TRBV5-1 and TRBJ2-2, with TRBD1 matching over 8 bases. V was pared by 6 bases and J by 5 bases, with 6 bases of the junction left unmatched. Germline CDR1 SGHRS, CDR2 YFSETQ. This CDR3 has 14 residues. CDR3 protein: CASNRDRSTGELFF. The CDR3 region has the DNA TGCGCCAGCAATCGGGACAGGAGTACCGGGGAGCTGTTTTTT.

V usage is TRBV27 and J usage is TRBJ2-2; 10 nucleotides match TRBD2. With V trimmed by 4 bases and J by 6 bases, 8 bases remained unmatched. The CDR3 extends over 16 amino acids. The germline V gene encodes CDR1 MNHEY and CDR2 SMNVEV (reference sequence). CDR3 sequence reads: CASSSTKRGGPGELFF. For the CDR3, the DNA is TGTGCCAGCAGTTCAACTAAGCGGGGGGGCCCCGGGGAGCTGTTTTTT.

The chain links TRBV19 to TRBJ2-3; TRBD2 matches 14 bases. CDR1 is LNHDA, CDR2 SQIVND, per germline (reference sequence). V trimming: 9 bases; J trimming: 6 bases; junction bases outside the gene matches: 2. This CDR3 spans 13 amino acids. The CDR3 bases are TGTGCCAGCCGGACTAGCGGGAGGGATACGCAGTATTTT. Translated: CASRTSGRDTQYF.

This chain connects TRBV27 to TRBJ1-6; 7 bases match TRBD1. From germline, CDR1 is MNHEY and CDR2 SMNVEV (reference sequence). The CDR3 covers 15 residues. J was trimmed by 7 bases and V by 3 bases; bases with no gene match: 6. The DNA of the CDR3 is TGTGCCAGCAGTTTTCTTTCAGGGGGGAATTCACCCCTCCACTTT. The encoded protein is CASSFLSGGNSPLHF.

This clone was counted a single time. The V call is TRBV9, the J call TRBJ2-6; TRBD1 aligns across 7 bases. The CDR3 runs to 18 residues. The germline CDR1 and CDR2 sequences are SGDLS and YYNGEE. After removal of 3 bases from V and 0 bases from J, the junction contained 9 bases not matched to a gene. The CDR3 sequence: CASSARGPENSGANVLTF. As DNA, the CDR3 is TGTGCCAGCAGCGCAAGGGGGCCGGAAAACTCTGGGGCCAACGTCCTGACTTTC.

The gene calls are TRBV25-1 and TRBJ2-2; the match to TRBD1 covers 11 bases. With 2 bases clipped from V and 4 bases from J, the junction kept 9 bases outside the gene matches. Germline V CDR1 and CDR2: MGHDK, SYGVNS. The CDR3 has 18 amino acids. This CDR3 reads CASSENPRDRGTTGELFF. Here the CDR3 DNA reads TGTGCCAGCAGTGAAAACCCCCGGGACAGGGGGACCACCGGGGAGCTGTTTTTT.

This chain links TRBV18 with TRBJ2-7; D is undetermined. This CDR3 contains 14 residues. V was cut by 3 bases and J by 6 bases, with 15 bases left in between. Germline assignment: CDR1 KGHSH and CDR2 LQKENI. CDR3 sequence: CASSPNISPSEQYF. For the CDR3, the DNA is TGTGCCAGCTCACCCAACATCTCCCCCTCCGAGCAGTACTTC.

The genes are TRBV11-2 and TRBJ2-1; 9 bases match TRBD2. Germline CDR1 is SGHAT and CDR2 is FQNNGV. This CDR3 spans 15 amino acids. The V gene end was trimmed by 1 base and the J gene end by 8 bases; junction bases not matched to a gene: 6. The CDR3 DNA is TGTGCCAGCAGCTTAGTCCCTAGCGGGAACTATGAGCAGTTCTTC. It translates to CASSLVPSGNYEQFF. Based on the CDR3 plus reference TRBV11-2 and TRBJ2-1, the full variable domain is EAGVAQSPRYKIIEKRQSVAFWCNPISGHATLYWYQQILGQGPKLLIQFQNNGVVDDSQLPKDRFSAERLKGVDSTLKIQPAKLEDSAVYLCASSLVPSGNYEQFFGPGTRLTVL.

In its sample, this clone was seen a few times. The chain joins TRBV9 to TRBJ1-3, with 8 positions matching TRBD1. The CDR3 totals 17 residues. Losses at the gene ends were 3 bases for V and 2 bases for J; bases not matched to a gene: 10. CDR1 SGDLS and CDR2 YYNGEE come from the germline V gene. This chain's CDR3 is CASSAGGQGAAGNTIYF. The DNA for the CDR3 is TGTGCCAGCAGCGCCGGGGGGCAGGGGGCCGCTGGAAACACCATATATTTT.

The chain employs TRBV5-1 and TRBJ1-1, with 9 bases aligning to TRBD1. The CDR3 contains 14 residues. Per the germline V gene, CDR1 is SGHRS and CDR2 is YFSETQ. The ends lost 4 bases at V and 5 bases at J; junction bases unmatched: 6. CDR3 sequence (DNA): TGCGCCAGCAGCGGGGGACAGGGAATAACTGAAGCTTTCTTT. Translating gives CASSGGQGITEAFF.

The chain has TRBV5-1 and TRBJ2-2; no clear D gene. Germline V CDR1 and CDR2: SGHRS, YFSETQ. The CDR3 is made up of 14 amino acids. The V gene lost 0 bases and the J gene lost 7 bases, with 10 bases spanning the gap. The CDR3 region has the DNA TGCGCCAGCAGCTTGGGCCAGGTGGTCGGGGAGCTGTTTTTT. It codes for CASSLGQVVGELFF.

The chain joins TRBV30 to TRBJ1-1, with 7 nucleotides matching TRBD1. The CDR3 length is 14 residues. Germline trimming cut 2 bases from V and 5 bases from J; bases unmatched to any gene: 8. Germline CDR1 reads GTSNPN; CDR2 reads SVGIG (reference sequence). CDR3 in DNA: TGTGCCTGGAGTTCACAGGGGAGGCGGACTGAAGCTTTCTTT. This gives the protein CAWSSQGRRTEAFF.

Only a few counts were recorded for this clone. The chain couples TRBV6-6 to TRBJ1-4, with D hard to call. Germline CDR1 MNHNY, CDR2 SVGAGI (reference sequence). V shed 6 bases and J shed 5 bases, with 13 bases lying between them. The CDR3 is 14 amino acids. CDR3 in DNA: TGTGCCAGCAGCCGCCAGATTCAAAATGAAAAACTGTTTTTT. Its protein is CASSRQIQNEKLFF.

This sequence joins TRBV27 and TRBJ2-1; 9 nucleotides align to TRBD2. Germline CDR1 MNHEY, CDR2 SMNVEV (reference sequence). J lost 5 bases, V lost 3 bases, and 5 bases had no gene match. The CDR3 is made up of 15 amino acids. The CDR3 sequence is CASSFSGRLDNEQFF. CDR3 nucleotides: TGTGCCAGCAGTTTTAGCGGGAGACTTGACAATGAGCAGTTCTTC.

This clone was seen a handful of times. The genes are TRBV11-3 and TRBJ1-6; tentatively, D is TRBD1 (6 bases). The CDR3 has 15 amino acids. Per germline, CDR1 SGHNT and CDR2 YENEEA. V lost 3 bases and J 7 bases, leaving 13 bases between the germline ends. The CDR3 sequence: CASSLMGAANSPLHF. CDR3 bases: TGTGCCAGCAGCTTGATGGGGGCTGCAAATTCACCCCTCCACTTT.

The gene calls are TRBV5-5 and TRBJ2-2; 8 bases fit TRBD1. There are 15 residues in the CDR3. Trimming at V came to 4 bases and at J to 6 bases, leaving 8 bases not matched to a gene. CDR1 SGHKS and CDR2 YYEKEE come from the germline V gene (reference sequence). CDR3 DNA: TGTGCCAGCAGCCTTCTGCCAGGGGGCCCCGGGGAGCTGTTTTTT. The encoded protein is CASSLLPGGPGELFF.

The chain couples TRBV9 to TRBJ2-3; perhaps TRBD1 as D (5 bases). Looked up from germline, CDR1 is SGDLS and CDR2 is YYNGEE. Trimming removed 3 bases from V and 0 bases from J, with 11 bases in between. The CDR3 totals 15 residues. Here the CDR3 DNA reads TGTGCCAGCAGCGGAAGACAGCTGAGCACAGATACGCAGTATTTT. Translating it yields CASSGRQLSTDTQYF.

This chain links TRBV18 with TRBJ1-2; TRBD1 agrees at 7 bases. The ends lost 5 bases at V and 8 bases at J; junction bases unmatched: 5. This CDR3 has 12 amino acids. Germline lookup yields CDR1 KGHSH and CDR2 LQKENI. The CDR3 sequence is CASSSRDRGYTF. The CDR3 region has the DNA TGTGCCAGCTCATCACGGGACAGAGGCTACACCTTC.

The V gene is TRBV4-3, the J gene TRBJ1-1; D is uncertain. Germline CDR1 LGHNA, CDR2 YSLEER. CDR3 length: 16 amino acids. With 2 bases removed from V and 6 bases from J, the gap between germline ends came to 19 bases. This CDR3 is CASSQLPAAFPSEAFF. CDR3 DNA: TGCGCCAGCAGCCAATTACCCGCGGCTTTCCCTTCTGAAGCTTTCTTT.